The entry that follows covers one T cell receptor beta chain sequence. Its cognate antigen is unknown. The method was immunoSEQ multiplex PCR; TCRdb's version includes in-frame clones alone and lacks a portion of them. The sample contains about 240,000 clones, about 83% of which appear only once. This entry is derived from a study of cytomegalovirus exposure and HLA in healthy donors. Study-wide results and caveats: Three CMV-associated chains were confirmed in vitro to be specific for CMV antigens.

Sequencing was performed on PBMCs. The receptor comes from a man between 18 and 35 years old in good health and CMV-seronegative.

CDR3 sequence (DNA): TGTGCCAGCAGCTCGAGACAGAGGAACACCGGGGAGCTGTTTTTT. Amino acids: CASSSRQRNTGELFF. The chain combines TRBV7-6 with TRBJ2-2; maybe TRBD1 (5 bases). The CDR3 extends over 15 amino acids. CDR1 SGHVS and CDR2 FNYEAQ come from the germline V gene. Trimming left V 4 bases short and J 1 base short, with 10 bases between.